These 13 T cell receptor beta chains originate from one sample sequenced in a study of blood T cell repertoires in COVID-19. The protocol was immunoSEQ multiplex PCR, while the TCRdb copy is restricted to in-frame clones and leaves out a portion. The sample consists of 290,000 or so clones, around 90% of them appearing once. The sequencing input was peripheral blood. The receptors originated from a man aged 18 to 29 with active or convalescent COVID-19.

The rearrangement links TRBV11-2 to TRBJ1-2; 8 bases fit TRBD1. CDR3 length: 15 amino acids. Trimming at V came to 3 bases and at J to 2 bases, leaving 5 bases not matched to a gene. Germline V gene lookup returns CDR1 SGHAT and CDR2 FQNNGV. The CDR3 is CASSFGTGVNYGYTF. In DNA form, the CDR3 reads TGTGCCAGCAGCTTTGGGACAGGAGTAAACTATGGCTACACCTTC. The whole variable domain, filled in from reference TRBV11-2 and TRBJ1-2, reads EAGVAQSPRYKIIEKRQSVAFWCNPISGHATLYWYQQILGQGPKLLIQFQNNGVVDDSQLPKDRFSAERLKGVDSTLKIQPAKLEDSAVYLCASSFGTGVNYGYTFGSGTRLTVV.

V gene TRBV27 combines with J gene TRBJ2-7; no clear D. The CDR3 runs 14 residues. Between the trimmed V and J ends, which lost 6 bases and 0 bases, there was a span of 12 bases. CDR1 is MNHEY, CDR2 SMNVEV, per germline (reference sequence). The CDR3 spells CASSSPSRSYEQYF. The CDR3 DNA is TGTGCCAGCAGCTCCCCGTCGCGCTCCTACGAGCAGTACTTC.

This clone has more than one count but fewer than ten. The chain recombines TRBV4-1 with TRBJ1-5, with TRBD1 matching 7 bases. The germline V gene encodes CDR1 MGHRA and CDR2 YSYEKL. Trimming took 2 bases from V and 2 from J; bases not matched to a gene: 9. The length of the CDR3 is 17 residues. The CDR3 protein is CASSQQIQGRGNQPQHF. Here the CDR3 DNA reads TGCGCCAGCAGCCAACAGATACAGGGGCGGGGCAATCAGCCCCAGCATTTT.

The chain has TRBV5-1 and TRBJ2-7; 10 bases are shared with TRBD1. The CDR3 loop spans 15 amino acids. Germline V lookup: CDR1 SGHRS, CDR2 YFSETQ. J lost 5 bases, V lost 2 bases, and 7 bases had no gene match. CDR3 region: CASSLPGTGVDEQYF. The CDR3 DNA reads as TGCGCCAGCAGCTTACCCGGGACAGGGGTCGACGAGCAGTACTTC.

CDR3 bases: TGCGCCAGCAGCTTGCAGCAGGGGCCGGGTGAAACTGAAGCTTTCTTT. Encoded protein: CASSLQQGPGETEAFF. The chain joins TRBV5-1 to TRBJ1-1, with TRBD1 as a possible D gene (6 bases). V lost 1 base to trimming and J lost 5 bases, with 18 bases between them. CDR3 length: 16 amino acids. CDR1 and CDR2 from the germline V gene are SGHRS and YFSETQ.

V usage is TRBV29-1 and J usage is TRBJ1-3; D might be TRBD1 (5 bases). The CDR3 runs to 13 residues. Germline assignment: CDR1 SQVTM and CDR2 ANQGSEA. Trimming left V 7 bases short and J 4 bases short, with 14 bases between. The CDR3 DNA reads TGCAGCGCGCGCAGGGTGGGAGGAAACACCATATATTTT. It codes for CSARRVGGNTIYF.

This chain uses TRBV10-3 with TRBJ1-2, with a tentative D call TRBD1 (5 bases). Germline CDR1 reads ENHRY; CDR2 reads SYGVKD. CDR3 length: 13 amino acids. V gave up 3 bases and J gave up 3 bases, with 8 bases separating them. CDR3 bases: TGTGCCATCAGTGACAGGGTCGACTATGGCTACACCTTC. This sequence encodes CAISDRVDYGYTF.

CDR3 sequence: CASGLANNEQFF. The DNA of the CDR3 is TGTGCCAGCGGTCTAGCGAACAATGAGCAGTTCTTC. The rearrangement links TRBV28 to TRBJ2-1, with D possibly matching TRBD2 (6 bases). V lost 8 bases to trimming and J lost 5 bases, with 10 bases between them. The CDR3 extends over 12 amino acids. Germline assignment: CDR1 MDHEN and CDR2 SYDVKM.

The rearrangement joins TRBV5-1 to TRBJ1-1; 9 bases fit TRBD1. Germline V gene sequence: CDR1 SGHRS, CDR2 YFSETQ. After removal of 0 bases from V and 8 bases from J, the junction contained 2 bases not matched to a gene. CDR3 length: 13 amino acids. CDR3 bases: TGCGCCAGCAGCTTGGACAGGGGGCGCGAAGCTTTCTTT. Protein sequence: CASSLDRGREAFF.

This clone was seen once. The gene calls are TRBV10-3 and TRBJ2-1; TRBD2 matches 10 bases. Germline loops: CDR1 ENHRY, CDR2 SYGVKD. Losses at the gene ends were 3 bases for V and 1 base for J; bases not matched to a gene: 6. The CDR3 extends over 17 amino acids. CDR3 residues: CAISEPSGSSSYNEQFF. CDR3 in DNA: TGTGCCATCAGTGAACCTAGCGGGAGTTCGTCCTACAATGAGCAGTTCTTC.

The rearrangement uses TRBV7-9 and TRBJ2-7, with a weak D call TRBD2 (6 bases). Trimming shortened V by 5 bases and J by 3 bases, and 8 bases separated the two germline ends. Germline CDR1 is SEHNR and CDR2 is FQNEAQ (reference sequence). The CDR3 sequence is 12 residues long. As DNA, the CDR3 is TGTGCCAGCAGCGAGACTAGCTACGAGCAGTACTTC. The encoded protein is CASSETSYEQYF.

The rearrangement links TRBV27 to TRBJ1-5; no reliable D call. Trimming took off 4 bases at V and 0 bases at J, with 16 bases between the two ends. Germline lookup yields CDR1 MNHEY and CDR2 SMNVEV (reference sequence). CDR3 length equals 17 residues. The CDR3 DNA reads TGTGCCAGCAGTTCAATAACGGGAACTTATAGCAATCAGCCCCAGCATTTT. It specifies CASSSITGTYSNQPQHF.

The rearrangement uses TRBV6-5 and TRBJ1-1; TRBD1 matches 8 bases. Germline CDR1 is MNHEY and CDR2 is SVGAGI. The V segment lost 6 bases and the J segment 4 bases; nucleotides outside the gene matches: 7. The CDR3 runs 14 residues. The CDR3 protein is CASRPRGRGTEAFF. The CDR3 DNA follows: TGTGCCAGCAGACCCAGGGGGCGGGGCACTGAAGCTTTCTTT.